This T cell receptor (beta chain) was observed in a study of T cell responses to AZD1222 COVID-19 vaccine. Whole-study results and caveats: After two AZD1222 doses, spike-specific TCR breadth and depth rose versus day 0. Unmutated variant regions reportedly attract nearly half of all spike-specific TCRs. Regions 160-218 and 743-854 dominated among vaccine-associated CD4 TCRs spanning spike. Clonal diversity was possibly underestimated; the donors were predominantly white British and more often female.

This clone was detected a few times. Its target is unknown. Repertoires were generated with immunoSEQ multiplex PCR, while TCRdb's copy carries only in-frame clones and drops some. Here the sample spans approximately 79,000 clones, 80% to 90% being singletons. The CDR3 totals 17 residues. Trimming removed 1 base from V and 0 bases from J, with 13 bases in between. CDR1 SGHAT and CDR2 FQNNGV come from the germline V gene. This material consisted of peripheral blood, taken 28 days after the second AZD1222 dose. This clonotype was obtained from an adult who received the AZD1222 COVID-19 vaccine. V usage is TRBV11-2 and J usage is TRBJ1-3; D gene ambiguous. This CDR3 reads CASSLVSQASSGNTIYF. The DNA for the CDR3 is TGTGCCAGCAGCTTAGTTTCCCAGGCAAGCTCTGGAAACACCATATATTTT.